The source of this T cell receptor beta chain is a study of somatic mutations in cytotoxic T cells in rheumatoid arthritis (TCRdb year 2017). Background on the whole study: A FACSAria II or Sony SH800 was used to flow-sort some V beta antibody-stained T-cell populations at nearly 100% purity, and TCRB sequencing was also done on sorted V beta1+ cells. In newly diagnosed rheumatoid arthritis without treatment, the study examined if expanded CD8+ T-cell clones harbor somatic mutations, relying on TCRB deep sequencing to characterize clonality. A total of 65 rheumatoid arthritis patients and 15 to 20 healthy controls underwent TCRB deep sequencing. Patient and control groups had essentially identical median ages. Study-wide conclusions, independent of this receptor: It was unknown which antigens the expanded CD8+ clones targeted, and their absence from virus-specific databases did not exclude viral specificity. The slight TRBV07 underrepresentation in patients was not adjusted for multiple comparisons. CD8+ T-cell clonality in rheumatoid arthritis patients was not significantly different from that in age-matched healthy controls. In about an eighth of the roughly 60 patients the largest CD8+ clone exceeded 20% of CD8+ cells, and several identical CD8+ TCRB sequences were shared between blood and synovial fluid. An increase of CD8+ clonality with age was seen in patients (Spearman r ~ 0.49) but not in healthy controls.

Buffy coats from roughly 19 blood donors served as healthy controls, a group that was about 60% female with a median age of 56 years (range roughly 21-75). Flow cytometry confirmed the purity of CD4+ and CD8+ cells that had been isolated by positive magnetic bead selection on an AutoMACS. Ficoll-Paque PLUS density gradient separation was used to isolate peripheral blood mononuclear cells. DNA was extracted from CD4-enriched, CD8-enriched or PBMC samples with Nucleospin Tissue or Tissue XS kits and quantified with a Qubit 2.0 fluorometer. Sequencing of TCRB CDR3 was done on genomic DNA with the immunoSEQ assay. In the original analysis: Analyses were restricted to productive TCRB rearrangements. A clone was defined by a unique TCRB CDR3 sequence, and clonality was computed as a productive clonality index based on Shannon entropy. Repertoire overlap between two samples was calculated from the template counts of each clone relative to total templates per sample. V-gene usage measured by flow cytometry correlated with TCRB sequencing V-gene usage, with a Spearman r of approximately 0.57. TCRdb provides this immuneACCESS table in a form limited to in-frame rearrangements. Some clones are lacking; in checked studies, under half of them reflect an unresolved V gene, and why the rest are absent is not known. That table furnishes V, J and clone size, whereas the DNA furnished D and trimming. In this sample the table shows 19,000 or so clones, around 67% of which occur a single time. The top ten hold about 19% of the sample.

As regards this clone: Its antigen has not been determined. The junction does not match germline at one end; this may be a read error.

CDR1 is given as SGHNT and CDR2 as YYREEE, both from the germline V gene (reference sequence). The CDR3 numbers 17 residues from cysteine through phenylalanine. Of all the DNA, just the CDR3 is kept, 51 bases in frame from base 1. This receptor was taken from a woman aged 55-75 years in good health. Recombination joined TRBV5-4 with TRBJ1-2, and 7 bases in between align with TRBD1. The sequenced sample consisted of CD8+ T cells sorted from blood. The CDR3: CASSLGTEPKLNCGYTF. The nucleotide sequence reads TGTGCCAGCAGCTTAGGGACAGAACCAAAACTAAACTGTGGCTACACCTTC. The reference TRBV5-4 and TRBJ1-2 proteins fill in what lies around the CDR3, so the full variable domain reads ETGVTQSPTHLIKTRGQQVTLRCSSQSGHNTVSWYQQALGQGPQFIFQYYREEENGRGNFPPRFSGLQFPNYSSELNVNALELDDSALYLCASSLGTEPKLNCGYTFGSGTRLTVV.